This entry lists 27 T cell receptor beta chains sequenced from one sample in a study of vaccination and CD4 T cells after COVID-19. With the Oncomine TCR Beta short-read assay, DNA from cultured CD4+ T cells was sequenced. Via MiXCR, TCRdb re-called the PCR reads, giving one row per CDR3 protein. This sample has 12,000 or so distinct CDR3 sequences, with under 65% found just once. No cognate antigen is known for these TCRs. Treatment meaning: approximately 11-day PBMC culture with coronavirus spike peptide pools or control peptides (ViraFEST assay). The sample in question was cultured CD4+ T cells from blood, obtained after SARS-CoV-2 vaccination. Receptor source: a human donor with COVID-19.

The genes are TRBV24-1 and TRBJ2-4, with 10 bases lining up with TRBD2. The J segment lost 8 bases and the V segment lost 2 bases, leaving 8 bases of the junction unmatched. In germline, CDR1 is KGHDR, CDR2 SFDVKD. The length of the CDR3 is 16 residues. The CDR3 DNA sequence: TGTGCCACCAGTGATTCGGCTAGCGGGGGTGGATACATTCAGTACTTC. This codes for CATSDSASGGGYIQYF.

The J gene is TRBJ1-5, the V gene TRBV6-1; the match to TRBD1 covers 9 bases. This CDR3 spans 14 amino acids. After removal of 4 bases from V and 5 bases from J, the junction contained 3 bases not matched to a gene. Germline values: CDR1 MNHNS, CDR2 SASEGT. Here the CDR3 DNA reads TGTGCCAGCAGTGGACAGGGGGTGGATCAGCCCCAGCATTTT. Amino acids: CASSGQGVDQPQHF.

In this sample, this clonotype turned up once. The V call is TRBV10-2, the J call TRBJ2-7, with 8 positions matching TRBD1. There are 15 residues in the CDR3. After removal of 0 bases from V and 2 bases from J, the junction contained 3 bases not matched to a gene. The V gene's germline CDR1 is WSHSY and CDR2 SAAADI. The CDR3 nucleotides read TGCGCCAGCAGTGAGTCAAACAGGGGGACCTACGAGCAGTACTTC. Translated: CASSESNRGTYEQYF.

The V and J genes are TRBV20-1 and TRBJ1-5, with a weak D call TRBD1 (5 bases). Germline lookup yields CDR1 DFQATT and CDR2 SNEGSKA (reference sequence). This CDR3 contains 14 residues. The V and J ends lost 1 base and 6 bases respectively, with 13 bases between them. The CDR3 protein is CSARVGQGVQPQHF. For the CDR3, the DNA is TGCAGTGCTAGAGTTGGCCAGGGTGTTCAGCCCCAGCATTTT.

This clonotype was detected only a few times. This chain connects TRBV20-1 to TRBJ1-2; no firm D call. This CDR3 is 13 amino acids long. Trimming pared 7 bases from V and 7 bases from J, leaving 19 bases between. The V gene's germline CDR1 is DFQATT and CDR2 SNEGSKA (reference sequence). CDR3 amino acids: CSVPSIVGGGYTF. The CDR3 DNA follows: TGCAGTGTCCCCTCCATCGTGGGCGGTGGCTACACCTTC.

The J gene is TRBJ1-2, the V gene TRBV4-3; the D is unclear. CDR1 is LGHNA and CDR2 is YSLEER in the germline V gene. Trimming took 0 bases from V and 4 from J, leaving 12 bases between them. The CDR3 contains 15 residues. The CDR3, as DNA: TGCGCCAGCAGCCAAGAGGTTGGCCGGACCTATGGCTACACCTTC. It translates to CASSQEVGRTYGYTF.

The CDR3 loop is CASSLVDWGLNEQFF. Written as DNA, the CDR3 is TGTGCCAGCAGCTTAGTGGACTGGGGGCTCAATGAGCAGTTCTTC. This chain uses TRBV7-2 with TRBJ2-1; possible D gene TRBD1, 6 bases. V lost 1 base and J 6 bases, leaving 13 bases between the germline ends. The germline gives CDR1 SGHTA, CDR2 FQGNSA. CDR3 size: 15 residues.

V gene TRBV6-1 combines with J gene TRBJ1-6, with D maybe TRBD1 (5 bases). Trimming removed 8 bases from V and 4 bases from J, with 12 bases in between. The CDR3 covers 14 residues. CDR1 MNHNS and CDR2 SASEGT come from the germline V gene. This CDR3 reads CASAPDSYNSPLHF. In DNA, the CDR3 is TGTGCCAGCGCCCCCGACAGTTATAATTCACCCCTCCACTTT.

This rearrangement joins TRBV28 to TRBJ1-1; D is undetermined. V was clipped by 11 bases and J by 1 base, with 8 bases between them. CDR3 length equals 11 residues. Germline V gene lookup returns CDR1 MDHEN and CDR2 SYDVKM. The CDR3 region has the DNA TGTGCCTCCAAACAGAACACTGAAGCTTTCTTT. Translated, it gives CASKQNTEAFF.

This clonotype was observed a few times. V and J are TRBV20-1 and TRBJ2-5; tentatively, D is TRBD1 (6 bases). Looked up from germline, CDR1 is DFQATT and CDR2 is SNEGSKA (reference sequence). The CDR3 has 11 residues. The V and J ends lost 6 bases and 4 bases respectively, with 9 bases between them. This CDR3 is CSAIQGETQYF. As DNA, the CDR3 is TGCAGTGCCATACAGGGAGAGACCCAGTACTTC.

This rearrangement joins TRBV10-1 to TRBJ2-1, with TRBD2 identical over 9 bases. The CDR3 is 13 residues long. Germline V gene data show CDR1 as WNHNN and CDR2 as SYGVQD (reference sequence). Trimming took 6 bases from V and 7 from J; bases not matched to a gene: 4. CDR3: CASSGTSWNEQFF. The CDR3 nucleotides read TGCGCCAGCAGCGGGACTAGCTGGAATGAGCAGTTCTTC.

This clonotype was seen just once. The rearrangement uses TRBV7-2 and TRBJ2-5; D possibly corresponds to TRBD2 (7 bases). The ends were cut back, 10 bases at V and 4 bases at J, with 22 bases in the middle. Germline lookup yields CDR1 SGHTA and CDR2 FQGNSA. The CDR3 totals 15 residues. CDR3 loop: CATSPRGGEAETQYF. The CDR3 DNA sequence: TGTGCCACCTCCCCTCGAGGGGGGGAAGCAGAGACCCAGTACTTC.

This clonotype was seen a handful of times. The rearrangement joins TRBV20-1 to TRBJ1-1; D possibly corresponds to TRBD1 (5 bases). Trimming took off 2 bases at V and 7 bases at J, with 11 bases between the two ends. The CDR3 runs 12 residues. Germline V gene sequence: CDR1 DFQATT, CDR2 SNEGSKA (reference sequence). CDR3 region: CSARSQGNEAFF. CDR3 in DNA: TGCAGTGCTAGATCCCAGGGAAATGAAGCTTTCTTT.

This chain joins TRBV5-4 and TRBJ1-2; TRBD1 is a possible D gene (6 bases). Germline CDR1 reads SGHNT; CDR2 reads YYREEE (reference sequence). This CDR3 is 12 amino acids long. V lost 4 bases, J lost 2 bases, and 6 bases lay in between. The CDR3 here is CASSGQNYGYTF. CDR3 nucleotides: TGTGCCAGCAGCGGACAGAACTATGGCTACACCTTC.

The rearrangement joins TRBV28 to TRBJ2-5; D might be TRBD1 (6 bases). V lost 5 bases, J lost 5 bases, and 18 bases lay in between. Germline V gives CDR1 MDHEN, CDR2 SYDVKM. This CDR3 has 15 amino acids. The CDR3 region is CASSTRAGARETQYF. CDR3 nucleotides: TGTGCCAGCAGTACGAGGGCAGGGGCACGGGAGACCCAGTACTTC.

The chain recombines TRBV6-2 or TRBV6-3 with TRBJ1-2, with D possibly TRBD1 on 5 matching bases. The CDR3 spans 14 residues. Trimming removed 6 bases from V and 4 bases from J, with 15 bases in between. Per the germline V gene, CDR1 is MNHEY and CDR2 is SVGEGT. The CDR3 nucleotides are TGTGCCAGCAGAAAAATCGGGACTGTCTATGGCTACACCTTC. As protein: CASRKIGTVYGYTF.

The chain is built from TRBV20-1 and TRBJ2-5; TRBD2 is a possible D gene (6 bases). Trimming stripped 3 bases from V and 5 bases from J, with 19 bases between. CDR3 size: 15 residues. Germline V gene lookup returns CDR1 DFQATT and CDR2 SNEGSKA (reference sequence). The CDR3 DNA follows: TGCAGTGCTAGCCGTCCTAGGGACCGGGAGGAGACCCAGTACTTC. It yields the protein CSASRPRDREETQYF.

The chain couples TRBV7-9 to TRBJ1-1; no reliable D call. The CDR3 loop spans 11 amino acids. The V end lost 4 bases, the J end lost 11 bases, and 11 bases lay between the germline ends. Germline loops: CDR1 SEHNR, CDR2 FQNEAQ (reference sequence). This CDR3 is CASSSAGEAFF. Here the CDR3 DNA reads TGTGCCAGCAGCTCTGCGGGTGAGGCTTTCTTT.

The V and J genes are TRBV7-2 and TRBJ1-2; the match to TRBD1 covers 9 bases. J was trimmed by 3 bases and V by 5 bases; bases with no gene match: 7. Germline V gene lookup returns CDR1 SGHTA and CDR2 FQGNSA. The CDR3 spans 15 residues. This CDR3 reads CASSHSTGGDYGYTF. DNA of the CDR3: TGTGCCAGCAGCCATTCGACAGGGGGAGACTATGGCTACACCTTC.

V usage is TRBV19 and J usage is TRBJ1-1; no reliable D call. Looked up from germline, CDR1 is LNHDA and CDR2 is SQIVND (reference sequence). Trimming cost V 3 bases and J 1 base, with 6 bases left between them. The CDR3 runs 13 residues. The CDR3 coding sequence is TGTGCCAGTAGTATCCGGAAGAACACTGAAGCTTTCTTT. As protein: CASSIRKNTEAFF.

The J gene is TRBJ2-1, the V gene TRBV19; 8 bases are a match to TRBD2. The V and J ends lost 7 bases and 11 bases, in that order; junction bases with no gene match: 16. CDR3 length: 15 amino acids. CDR1 is LNHDA and CDR2 is SQIVND in the germline V gene (reference sequence). For the CDR3, the DNA is TGTGCCAGTACCCTATCAGTCAATGAGCGGGGGCAGCAGTTCTTC. As protein: CASTLSVNERGQQFF.

The chain joins TRBV20-1 to TRBJ2-3; the D is unclear. The germline V and J ends were trimmed by 5 bases and 6 bases, with 6 bases remaining between them. There are 10 residues in the CDR3. In germline, CDR1 is DFQATT, CDR2 SNEGSKA (reference sequence). DNA of the CDR3: TGCAGTGCTCCAGCGGATACGCAGTATTTT. It encodes CSAPADTQYF.

The chain couples TRBV12-3 or TRBV12-4 to TRBJ2-3; no reliable D call. Between the trimmed V and J ends, which lost 5 bases and 2 bases, there was a span of 5 bases. The CDR3 runs to 12 residues. CDR3 region: CASSGVTDTQYF. In DNA, the CDR3 is TGTGCCAGCAGTGGGGTCACAGATACGCAGTATTTT.

The chain carries TRBV15 and TRBJ2-5; tentatively, D is TRBD1 (6 bases). Germline CDR1 LNHNV, CDR2 YYDKDF (reference sequence). The CDR3 is 13 residues long. Trimming took off 6 bases at V and 0 bases at J, with 8 bases between the two ends. The CDR3 DNA reads as TGTGCCACCAGTGGACAGAACCAAGAGACCCAGTACTTC. Amino acid sequence: CATSGQNQETQYF.

This clonotype has just a few counts. The V call is TRBV7-2, the J call TRBJ2-2; D assignment may be TRBD1 or TRBD2 (5 bases each). Trimming stripped 1 base from V and 7 bases from J, with 10 bases between. CDR3 length: 14 amino acids. The germline CDR1 and CDR2 sequences are SGHTA and FQGNSA. For the CDR3, the DNA is TGTGCCAGCAGCTTAGTCGGGACCCGCGGGGAGCTGTTTTTT. Translating it yields CASSLVGTRGELFF.

This chain joins TRBV21-1 and TRBJ2-7. TRBV21-1 constitutes a pseudogene. This CDR3 comprises 15 residues. The CDR3 reads CASSKCSGGSYEQYF. The CDR3 region has the DNA TGTGCCAGCAGCAAATGTTCCGGTGGCTCCTACGAGCAGTACTTC.

This chain joins TRBV7-2 and TRBJ2-3; TRBD2 agrees at 8 bases. The CDR3 length is 13 residues. Germline assignment: CDR1 SGHTA and CDR2 FQGNSA. V lost 3 bases, J lost 8 bases, and 4 bases stayed unmatched. The CDR3 nucleotides are TGTGCCAGCAGCTTGGCGGGGGGCGGTACGCAGTATTTT. Residues: CASSLAGGGTQYF.